The 28 T cell receptor beta chains reported below all come from one sample, sequenced in a study of HIV-infected patients and healthy controls. Whole blood was used without fractionation, so all unsorted peripheral T cells were included. Reverse transcription used around 500 ng RNA and constant-region primers for alpha and beta. Using multiplexing indices, alpha and beta chain libraries were generated apart by chain-specific third strand synthesis. TCRdb analysed the 5' RACE reads with MiXCR anew, one entry per CDR3 protein. The profile covers more than 15,000 distinct CDR3 sequences, with roughly an eighth appearing a single time and roughly 10% taken by the ten largest. The material sequenced was blood. The receptors were gathered from an adult in good health.

This clonotype has a count of ten or more. This chain uses TRBV4-1 with TRBJ1-2; tentative D call: TRBD1 (6 bases). The CDR3 contains 16 residues. Germline-derived CDR1 and CDR2 are MGHRA and YSYEKL. V lost 0 bases, J lost 1 base, and 12 bases lay in between. CDR3 bases: TGCGCCAGCAGCCAAGACTTGGTCAGGGGTAACTATGGCTACACCTTC. Its translation is CASSQDLVRGNYGYTF.

This clonotype was detected a few times. The rearrangement uses TRBV14 and TRBJ2-3, with D unresolved. The CDR3 is made up of 15 amino acids. The V gene's germline CDR1 is SGHDN and CDR2 FVKESK. V was trimmed by 1 base and J by 8 bases, leaving 16 bases between them. The CDR3 loop is CASSQVWATAGTQYF. DNA of the CDR3: TGTGCCAGCAGCCAAGTATGGGCCACAGCAGGTACGCAGTATTTT.

The sample holds a few counts of this clonotype. CDR3 nucleotide sequence: TGTGCCAGCAGTTTCCTAGGGTCGGCCAAAAACATTCAGTACTTC. Translated, it gives CASSFLGSAKNIQYF. The V and J genes are TRBV12-3 or TRBV12-4 and TRBJ2-4; D unclear. The CDR3 has 15 residues. The V and J ends lost 3 bases and 1 base respectively, with 10 bases between them.

This clonotype has a count of ten or more. The chain recombines TRBV5-1 with TRBJ1-2; TRBD1 might be the D (5 bases). Germline CDR1 and CDR2: SGHRS and YFSETQ. V was shortened by 4 bases and J by 3 bases, with 13 bases between the two germline ends. CDR3 size: 14 residues. CDR3 bases: TGCGCCAGCAGCCAAGGGACGGACTACTATGGCTACACCTTC. It translates to CASSQGTDYYGYTF.

The rearrangement joins TRBV27 to TRBJ1-2; tentative D call: TRBD1 (6 bases). Germline CDR1 and CDR2: MNHEY and SMNVEV (reference sequence). The CDR3 runs 11 residues. V was shortened by 6 bases and J by 10 bases, with 12 bases between the two germline ends. CDR3 DNA sequence: TGTGCCAGCAGGGATACAGGGCCCTACACCTTC. This gives the protein CASRDTGPYTF.

This clonotype was seen ten or more times. The genes are TRBV5-5 and TRBJ1-1; no definite D call. The CDR3 runs to 13 residues. V dropped 4 bases and J dropped 1 base, with 8 bases sitting between them. Looked up from germline, CDR1 is SGHKS and CDR2 is YYEKEE (reference sequence). CDR3 loop: CASSPNRNTEAFF. The CDR3 bases are TGTGCCAGCAGCCCTAACAGGAACACTGAAGCTTTCTTT. The variable domain in full, completed from reference TRBV5-5 and TRBJ1-1, reads DAGVTQSPTHLIKTRGQQVTLRCSPISGHKSVSWYQQVLGQGPQFIFQYYEKEERGRGNFPDRFSARQFPNYSSELNVNALLLGDSALYLCASSPNRNTEAFFGQGTRLTVV.

This clonotype was seen many times. The gene calls are TRBV12-3 or TRBV12-4 and TRBJ2-1, with 7 positions matching TRBD1. The CDR3 totals 15 residues. V dropped 5 bases and J dropped 7; count of bases not matched to a gene: 11. The CDR3 sequence is CASSPQGLGENEQFF. DNA of the CDR3: TGTGCCAGCAGTCCACAGGGGTTGGGTGAAAATGAGCAGTTCTTC.

V is TRBV28 and J is TRBJ1-1, with D uncertain. Between the trimmed V and J ends, which lost 2 bases and 3 bases, there was a span of 10 bases. The CDR3 consists of 14 residues. Germline V gene data show CDR1 as MDHEN and CDR2 as SYDVKM. CDR3 coding DNA: TGTGCCAGCAGTTTAAGTGCCGTAGACACTGAAGCTTTCTTT. Encoded protein: CASSLSAVDTEAFF. The full variable domain, rest sourced from reference TRBV28 and TRBJ1-1, is DVKVTQSSRYLVKRTGEKVFLECVQDMDHENMFWYRQDPGLGLRLIYFSYDVKMKEKGDIPEGYSVSREKKERFSLILESASTNQTSMYLCASSLSAVDTEAFFGQGTRLTVV.

This clonotype was recorded at least ten times. The J gene is TRBJ2-3, the V gene TRBV4-2; 12 bases fit TRBD2. The CDR3 sequence is 18 residues long. Germline CDR1 reads LGHNA; CDR2 reads YNFKEQ. The trim removed 1 base at V and 5 bases at J, leaving 10 bases unmatched. The CDR3 loop is CASSQGLAGGRSVDTQYF. CDR3 coding DNA: TGTGCCAGCAGCCAAGGCCTAGCGGGGGGGCGGTCTGTAGATACGCAGTATTTT.

This clonotype is medium-sized by share. V is TRBV7-9 and J is TRBJ1-4; D not resolved. This CDR3 spans 15 amino acids. Germline CDR1 reads SEHNR; CDR2 reads FQNEAQ (reference sequence). V lost 4 bases and J 0 bases, leaving 9 bases between the germline ends. CDR3 bases: TGTGCCAGCAGCTCACCGGGATCAACTAATGAAAAACTGTTTTTT. This sequence encodes CASSSPGSTNEKLFF.

This clonotype was observed a handful of times. V gene TRBV20-1 combines with J gene TRBJ1-5; 7 bases are shared with TRBD1. The V gene end was trimmed by 6 bases and the J gene end by 1 base; junction bases not matched to a gene: 6. This CDR3 comprises 14 residues. Per the germline V gene, CDR1 is DFQATT and CDR2 is SNEGSKA (reference sequence). CDR3 bases: TGCAGTGCCACAAGGGGGCCCAGCAATCAGCCCCAGCATTTT. Translation: CSATRGPSNQPQHF.

This clonotype was found many times. The gene calls are TRBV12-3 or TRBV12-4 and TRBJ2-1; D is perhaps TRBD1 (5 bases). Trimming cost V 10 bases and J 3 bases, with 16 bases left between them. CDR3 length: 14 residues. For the CDR3, the DNA is TGTGCCACCACCTCCAGGGTACACTACAATGAGCAGTTCTTC. The encoded protein is CATTSRVHYNEQFF.

This clonotype was seen a few times. The rearrangement uses TRBV2 and TRBJ1-1; 9 bases align to TRBD1. Per the germline V gene, CDR1 is SNHLY and CDR2 is FYNNEI. With V trimmed by 10 bases and J by 4 bases, 7 bases remained unmatched. The CDR3 totals 13 residues. CDR3 nucleotide sequence: TGTGCCACAACACAGGGGGCCGGCACTGAAGCTTTCTTT. It translates to CATTQGAGTEAFF.

This clonotype is categorized as medium-sized. CDR3 DNA: TGTGCCAGCAGCCTCCTCCCCCAGTCTCATATGAACACTGAAGCTTTCTTT. Translated, it gives CASSLLPQSHMNTEAFF. The chain is built from TRBV6-5 and TRBJ1-1, with D unclear. The germline V and J ends were trimmed by 6 bases and 0 bases, with 20 bases remaining between them. This CDR3 is 17 amino acids long. Per germline, CDR1 MNHEY and CDR2 SVGAGI.

This chain joins TRBV12-3 or TRBV12-4 and TRBJ1-2; 10 nucleotides align to TRBD1. CDR3 size: 14 residues. V dropped 6 bases and J dropped 5; count of bases not matched to a gene: 6. CDR3 DNA sequence: TGTGCCAGCAGCAAATGGACAGGGGGTTATGGCTACACCTTC. It encodes CASSKWTGGYGYTF.

The table lists this clonotype with a count of one. This clone may be a read error of a much larger clone one base away. V and J are TRBV5-6 and TRBJ2-7, with 12 bases aligning to TRBD2. Unmatched junction bases numbered 5, after V lost 2 bases and J lost 5 bases. This CDR3 is 15 amino acids long. Germline lookup yields CDR1 SGHDT and CDR2 YYEEEE. The CDR3 DNA is TGTGCCAGCAGCTTCTCACTAGCGGGGGGCCACGAGCAGTACTTC. The encoded protein is CASSFSLAGGHEQYF.

This clonotype showed up just a few times. The chain joins TRBV7-6 to TRBJ1-3; D remains ambiguous. Germline V gene sequence: CDR1 SGHVS, CDR2 FNYEAQ. CDR3 length equals 13 residues. V was pared by 1 base and J by 1 base, with 2 bases between. The CDR3 coding sequence is TGTGCCAGCAGCTTAGATTCTGGAAACACCATATATTTT. This codes for CASSLDSGNTIYF.

This chain uses TRBV5-1 with TRBJ2-5; D remains unclear. CDR3 length: 15 amino acids. The germline gives CDR1 SGHRS, CDR2 YFSETQ. The V end was cut by 1 base, the J end by 2 bases, with 12 bases between. This CDR3 is CASSLRQAPQETQYF. The DNA of the CDR3 is TGCGCCAGCAGCTTGCGGCAGGCCCCACAAGAGACCCAGTACTTC.

By its share, this clonotype is medium-sized (0.01 to 0.1%). V and J are TRBV12-3 or TRBV12-4 and TRBJ2-2, with D uncertain. The V gene lost 3 bases and the J gene lost 0 bases, with 11 bases spanning the gap. The length of the CDR3 is 16 residues. The CDR3 nucleotides read TGTGCCAGCAGTTTCGATCTATCAGCGAACACCGGGGAGCTGTTTTTT. It codes for CASSFDLSANTGELFF.

This clonotype is medium-sized. The genes are TRBV4-1 and TRBJ1-2; D uncertain. The CDR3 has 17 residues. Germline V gene sequence: CDR1 MGHRA, CDR2 YSYEKL. With 0 bases removed from V and 1 base from J, the gap between germline ends came to 15 bases. DNA of the CDR3: TGCGCCAGCAGCCAAGATTTACGCCCACAGTTTAACTATGGCTACACCTTC. Translating gives CASSQDLRPQFNYGYTF.

This clonotype was counted between two and nine times. The V and J genes are TRBV19 and TRBJ2-3; TRBD2 aligns across 11 bases. Per germline, CDR1 LNHDA and CDR2 SQIVND (reference sequence). V was pared by 10 bases and J by 6 bases, with 3 bases of the junction left unmatched. There are 12 residues in the CDR3. CDR3 protein: CATRLAGDTQYF. The CDR3 nucleotides are TGTGCCACCAGACTAGCGGGGGATACGCAGTATTTT.

This clonotype was counted once. One junction end does not reproduce the germline sequence, and a read error may be involved. V and J are TRBV7-2 and TRBJ2-1; D might be TRBD1 (6 bases). This CDR3 has 12 amino acids. Germline CDR1 is SGHTA and CDR2 is FQGNSA. The CDR3 DNA reads TGTGCCAGCAGCCTAAACAGGGACCATGGGTCCTTC. Residues: CASSLNRDHGSF.

By share, this clonotype ranks as medium-sized. This chain connects TRBV7-9 to TRBJ2-7, with D possibly being TRBD1 (6 bases). Looked up from germline, CDR1 is SEHNR and CDR2 is FQNEAQ (reference sequence). The germline V and J ends were trimmed by 5 bases and 5 bases, with 16 bases remaining between them. This CDR3 has 14 amino acids. The CDR3 region has the DNA TGTGCCAGCAGCCCGGATACAGGGTTCCACGAGCAGTACTTC. This sequence encodes CASSPDTGFHEQYF.

This chain links TRBV6-4 with TRBJ2-3, with D perhaps TRBD2 (6 bases). Trimming stripped 0 bases from V and 0 bases from J, with 25 bases between. CDR1 is MRHNA, CDR2 SNTAGT, per germline. The CDR3 length is 21 residues. The DNA for the CDR3 is TGTGCCAGCAGTGACTCGCATAGGCGGATGCGGGGCTCCTCTAGCACAGATACGCAGTATTTT. Its protein is CASSDSHRRMRGSSSTDTQYF.

This clonotype was counted many times. Here the CDR3 DNA reads TGCAGCGTTCGCACCAGGAACACTGAAGCTTTCTTT. It specifies CSVRTRNTEAFF. The chain joins TRBV29-1 to TRBJ1-1; D gene ambiguous. The CDR3 has 12 residues. V lost 5 bases and J lost 1, with 8 bases in between. From germline, CDR1 is SQVTM and CDR2 ANQGSEA.

The chain employs TRBV5-4 and TRBJ1-2; no firm D call. The germline V gene has CDR1 SGHNT and CDR2 YYREEE (reference sequence). The V end was cut by 0 bases, the J end by 3 bases, with 15 bases between. CDR3 length: 16 residues. DNA for the CDR3: TGTGCCAGCAGCTTGGGGCCCGAGGACGGAGACTATGGCTACACCTTC. It yields the protein CASSLGPEDGDYGYTF.

This clonotype was observed at least ten times. This chain links TRBV30 with TRBJ1-4; D is ambiguous. The CDR3 spans 12 residues. Deletions cut 0 bases from V and 8 bases from J, with 7 bases between. Germline CDR1 GTSNPN, CDR2 SVGIG (reference sequence). CDR3 DNA sequence: TGTGCCTGGAGTGTACTCCGGGAAAAACTGTTTTTT. Translating gives CAWSVLREKLFF.

This clonotype was detected many times. The rearrangement uses TRBV4-3 and TRBJ2-1; the D gene is possibly TRBD1 (5 bases). Germline CDR1 is LGHNA and CDR2 is YSLEER. V lost 0 bases to trimming and J lost 9 bases, with 18 bases between them. This CDR3 comprises 16 residues. The CDR3 DNA reads TGCGCCAGCAGCCAAGATTCCCAGGGTCGACAGCTTGAGCAGTTCTTC. Translation: CASSQDSQGRQLEQFF.